These 2 T cell receptor beta chains originate from one sample sequenced in a study of blood T cell repertoires in COVID-19. Profiling relied on immunoSEQ multiplex PCR, and the TCRdb table lists in-frame clones only, not all of them. The sample shows almost 250,000 clones, about 82% of them seen only once. The specimen sequenced was peripheral blood. These receptors were taken from a woman aged 80 or over with COVID-19, enrolled during active disease.

The chain recombines TRBV6-2 or TRBV6-3 with TRBJ1-1, with 8 bases aligning to TRBD1. This CDR3 is built from 14 residues. Germline assignment: CDR1 MNHEY and CDR2 SVGEGT. The junction had 4 bases not matched to a gene; V was cut back by 3 bases and J by 4 bases. CDR3 region: CASSYRQGTTEAFF. In nucleotides, the CDR3 is TGTGCCAGCAGTTATAGACAGGGGACCACTGAAGCTTTCTTT.

The rearrangement joins TRBV11-2 to TRBJ1-3; 9 bases align to TRBD1. Germline CDR1 and CDR2: SGHAT and FQNNGV. The CDR3 is made up of 15 amino acids. The V gene end was trimmed by 1 base and the J gene end by 7 bases; junction bases not matched to a gene: 5. CDR3 sequence (DNA): TGTGCCAGCAGCTTAGGGACAGGGGTAACCAACACCATATATTTT. Amino acids: CASSLGTGVTNTIYF.